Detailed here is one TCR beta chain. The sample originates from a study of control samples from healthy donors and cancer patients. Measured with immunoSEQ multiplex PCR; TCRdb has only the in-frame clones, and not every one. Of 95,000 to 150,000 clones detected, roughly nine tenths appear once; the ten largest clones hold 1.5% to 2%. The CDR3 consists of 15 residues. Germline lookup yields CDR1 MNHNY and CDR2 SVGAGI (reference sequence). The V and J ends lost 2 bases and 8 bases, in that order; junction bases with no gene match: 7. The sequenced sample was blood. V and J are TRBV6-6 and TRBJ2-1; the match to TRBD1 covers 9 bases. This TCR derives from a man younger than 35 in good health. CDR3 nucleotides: TGTGCCAGCAGTTACACGGGGACAGGGTGGGATGAGCAGTTCTTC. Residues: CASSYTGTGWDEQFF.